A single sample is the source of the 9 T cell receptor beta chains below, sequenced in a study of cytomegalovirus exposure and HLA in healthy donors. Amplification used 60 Vbeta primers and 13 Jbeta primers. Clones were read by immunoSEQ multiplex PCR, and TCRdb kept only the in-frame ones, dropping some. The data contain about 220,000 clones, approximately 82% of them singletons. Sequenced input: PBMCs. Source of these receptors: a man between 18 and 35 years old in good health and CMV-seronegative.

V gene TRBV27 combines with J gene TRBJ2-2; TRBD1 matches at 9 bases. V dropped 4 bases and J dropped 4; count of bases not matched to a gene: 4. The CDR3 extends over 15 amino acids. Germline-derived CDR1 and CDR2 are MNHEY and SMNVEV (reference sequence). Here the CDR3 reads CASSSGQGGTGELFF. As DNA, the CDR3 is TGTGCCAGCAGTTCGGGACAGGGAGGCACCGGGGAGCTGTTTTTT.

This clone was recorded only once. The rearrangement links TRBV7-8 to TRBJ2-5, with 7 bases that match TRBD2. J was trimmed by 5 bases and V by 5 bases; bases with no gene match: 8. The CDR3 totals 14 residues. The germline gives CDR1 SGHVS, CDR2 FQNEAQ. CDR3 in amino acids: CASSPIGGGETQYF. The DNA for the CDR3 is TGTGCCAGCAGCCCCATCGGGGGAGGGGAGACCCAGTACTTC.

The rearrangement uses TRBV7-3 and TRBJ2-6; 7 bases align to TRBD1. Germline V CDR1 and CDR2: SGHTA, FQGTGA. V lost 6 bases, J lost 0 bases, and 8 bases stayed unmatched. The CDR3 consists of 17 residues. Here the CDR3 reads CASRLTGSYSGANVLTF. The CDR3 bases are TGTGCCAGCAGGTTGACAGGGTCCTACTCTGGGGCCAACGTCCTGACTTTC.

The chain has TRBV7-2 and TRBJ2-7, with 8 positions matching TRBD1. Losses at the gene ends were 2 bases for V and 3 bases for J; bases not matched to a gene: 6. The germline V gene encodes CDR1 SGHTA and CDR2 FQGNSA. There are 15 residues in the CDR3. The CDR3: CASSLTTGQGYEQYF. CDR3 sequence (DNA): TGTGCCAGCAGCTTAACCACAGGACAGGGCTACGAGCAGTACTTC.

This rearrangement joins TRBV6-1 to TRBJ1-1; D perhaps matches TRBD1 (6 bases). Deletions cut 4 bases from V and 0 bases from J, with 9 bases between. The CDR3 consists of 14 residues. From germline, CDR1 is MNHNS and CDR2 SASEGT. The CDR3: CASSVTGLNTEAFF. The CDR3 DNA is TGTGCCAGCAGTGTAACAGGGCTGAACACTGAAGCTTTCTTT.

This clone has a handful of counts. V gene TRBV27 combines with J gene TRBJ2-3, with D uncertain. The CDR3 consists of 14 residues. V was cut by 1 base and J by 6 bases, with 11 bases left in between. Germline-derived CDR1 and CDR2 are MNHEY and SMNVEV (reference sequence). The CDR3 spells CASSLFSPVDTQYF. The CDR3, as DNA: TGTGCCAGCAGTTTATTTTCCCCGGTTGATACGCAGTATTTT.

This clone was counted once. The chain uses TRBV7-9 and TRBJ2-5; the match to TRBD2 covers 8 bases. This CDR3 is built from 16 residues. Germline CDR1 reads SEHNR; CDR2 reads FQNEAQ (reference sequence). V lost 4 bases and J lost 5; bases outside the gene matches: 12. CDR3 nucleotide sequence: TGTGCCAGCAGCTCTTTTGGGGGGACTAGACCGGAGACCCAGTACTTC. Its translation is CASSSFGGTRPETQYF.

V gene TRBV5-1 combines with J gene TRBJ2-1; 7 bases are shared with TRBD2. Looked up from germline, CDR1 is SGHRS and CDR2 is YFSETQ. The CDR3 runs 14 residues. Trimming took 6 bases from V and 3 from J; bases not matched to a gene: 6. Here the CDR3 DNA reads TGCGCCAGCACCGCTGGGGGGGGCTACAATGAGCAGTTCTTC. As protein: CASTAGGGYNEQFF.

J is TRBJ2-3 and V is TRBV9, with 7 positions matching TRBD1. V lost 4 bases and J lost 0; bases outside the gene matches: 11. The CDR3 runs 17 residues. Per the germline V gene, CDR1 is SGDLS and CDR2 is YYNGEE. The CDR3: CASSSSPTGVSTDTQYF. As DNA, the CDR3 is TGTGCCAGCAGCTCTAGTCCCACAGGGGTAAGCACAGATACGCAGTATTTT. The variable domain in full, with the rest retrieved from reference TRBV9 and TRBJ2-3, is DSGVTQTPKHLITATGQRVTLRCSPRSGDLSVYWYQQSLDQGLQFLIQYYNGEERAKGNILERFSAQQFPDLHSELNLSSLELGDSALYFCASSSSPTGVSTDTQYFGPGTRLTVL.